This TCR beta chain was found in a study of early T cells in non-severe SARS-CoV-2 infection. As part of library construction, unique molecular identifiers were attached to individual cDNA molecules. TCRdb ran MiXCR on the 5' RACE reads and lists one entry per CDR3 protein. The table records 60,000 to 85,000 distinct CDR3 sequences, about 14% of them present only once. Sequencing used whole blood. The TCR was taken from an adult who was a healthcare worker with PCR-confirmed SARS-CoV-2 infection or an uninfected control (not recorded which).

The CDR3 loop reads CASSAAGTVTYEQYF. CDR3 nucleotide sequence: TGTGCCAGCAGTGCCGCCGGGACGGTAACCTACGAGCAGTACTTC. The chain combines TRBV6-5 with TRBJ2-7; possibly TRBD1 or TRBD2 for D (5 bases each). CDR3 length: 15 amino acids. The V end lost 5 bases, the J end lost 2 bases, and 16 bases lay between the germline ends. Per germline, CDR1 MNHEY and CDR2 SVGAGI.